This section outlines one TCR beta chain sequence together with its context. Its antigen is still unknown. Base-call qualities are not available, and no considerably larger clone is one nucleotide away. CDR1 and CDR2 are read off the germline V gene as SQVTM and ANQGSEA. From cysteine to phenylalanine, the CDR3 is 12 amino acids long. Of the read, only the CDR3 DNA is kept; its 36 bases are in frame from base 1. Between the V and J ends, shortened by 7 bases and 2 bases respectively, the junction contains 12 bases. These data originate in a study of CD8+ T cells in alopecia areata (dated by TCRdb to 2017 to 2018). Context from the whole study: Treated patients were enrolled in an open-label pilot trial of oral tofacitinib, 5 to 10 mg twice daily, for moderate-to-severe alopecia areata. Amplification of TCRbeta CDR3 regions was done by immunoSEQ multiplex PCR using 35 Vbeta forward primers and 13 Jbeta reverse primers. Scalp clonality was compared among normal scalp (n=4), patchy alopecia areata scalp (n=8), and alopecia totalis/universalis scalp (n=8). To study T cell clonal expansion in alopecia areata, the researchers applied high-throughput TCRbeta sequencing to both the C3H/HeJ mouse model and human patients. RNA was obtained with the PAXgene miRNA kit for fixed scalp, the miRNeasy kit for PBMCs, and the RNeasy kit for mouse skin. The SALT score, which quantifies the percentage of affected scalp surface area, was used to measure disease severity in treated patients. Biopsies were taken from tofacitinib-treated patients at baseline and at 4 and 24 weeks of treatment, and a later scalp biopsy was taken in several of the tofacitinib-treated patients. Tofacitinib was administered for 6 to 18 months, and 6 months of follow-up off drug were then conducted to assess delayed response and recurrence. Scalp tissue and sorted CD4+ and CD8+ peripheral blood T cells from patchy and totalis/universalis alopecia areata patients and from healthy controls were covered by human TCRbeta sequencing. The paper as a whole reports these results and caveats: Higher clonality and more expanded CD8+ clones were observed in lesional scalp than in normal scalp, particularly in alopecia totalis/universalis, a finding suggestive of antigenic drive. Unlike mouse skin, which is dominated by gammadelta T cells, normal human skin has resident alphabeta T cells that are also sequenced, and this complicates analysis of the scalp TCR repertoire. Because the treated cohort was small and had only one nonresponder, larger studies are needed to examine links between baseline CD8+ expansion and response. Scalp clonality and the number of expanded CD8+ clones among the top 100 scalp clones were significantly decreased by tofacitinib. TCR sequences shared between patients were less clear than in mice, possibly partly because of HLA diversity in the patient population. Many expanded lesional clones were found to persist in scalp and blood during tofacitinib treatment, and relapse after treatment cessation may be partly explained by this persistence.

The treatment or condition label corresponds to: oral pan-JAK inhibitor, 5-10 mg twice daily. From alopecia areata patients, peripheral blood was collected along with lesional scalp punch biopsies. After PBMCs were isolated by density centrifugation and stained for CD3, CD4 and CD8, a FACSAria was used to sort CD4+ and CD8+ T cells. Libraries were constructed by the immunoSEQ multiplex PCR assay. RNA was extracted from all samples and reverse transcribed into cDNA as template for TCR sequencing. First-strand cDNA was synthesized with SuperScript III using a 2:1 mix of oligo-dT and random hexamers. A synthetic immune receptor repertoire was used to assess amplification bias, and residual bias was removed computationally. In the authors' own workflow: Raw reads were preprocessed to remove errors, and CDR3 was defined by IMGT conventions from the conserved cysteine to phenylalanine. Clonality was calculated as 1 minus Shannon entropy normalized by log2 of the number of productive unique TCRs. Whether each scalp clone was CD4 or CD8 was inferred by checking scalp TCRbeta sequences against the CD4 and CD8 repertoires from sorted blood. TCRdb limited this immuneACCESS table to in-frame rearrangements with V and J called. A share of clones is missing; checked studies link under half to unresolved V genes, and the rest is unexplained. V and J calls and clone size are those listed in that table; D and trimming were worked out from the DNA. Counted in this sample were roughly 210,000 clones; around two fifths of them appeared once. 2.6% of the sample is held by the ten biggest clonotypes.

The sample here was CD4+ T cells sorted from blood, taken at approximately week 36, from a patient treated with tofacitinib. The TCR sequence derives from a human donor with alopecia areata. The chain couples TRBV29-1 to TRBJ2-7; confidence is insufficient to name the D gene. Here is the DNA: TGCAGCGCCCGTGACGGTACCTACGAGCAGTACTTC. Its translation reads: CSARDGTYEQYF.